This record looks at one TCR beta chain sequence and its context. The antigen remains undetermined. TCRdb ran MiXCR on the RT-PCR reads and lists one entry per CDR3 protein. The sample shows about 780,000 distinct CDR3 sequences, approximately 18% of them seen only once. This sample was included in a study of response to subunit inactivated influenza vaccine. Study-wide results and caveats: Few additional T cells are recruited per seasonal influenza vaccination, authors suggested.

Germline-derived CDR1 and CDR2 are SGHDT and YYEEEE. The V end was cut by 5 bases, the J end by 5 bases, with 15 bases between. The CDR3 is 14 residues long. The chain combines TRBV5-6 with TRBJ2-3; TRBD1 or TRBD2 may be the D gene (7 bases each). This receptor was identified in a man aged 45 to 65 who received an inactivated influenza vaccine. Sequencing was performed on PBMCs from blood, taken around 5 days after vaccination. The CDR3: CASRITGEGDTQYF. CDR3 sequence (DNA): TGTGCCAGCAGGATTACAGGGGAGGGAGATACGCAGTATTTT.